This T cell receptor (beta chain) was sequenced during a study of OX40 agonist ivuxolimab in advanced cancers. Profiling relied on immunoSEQ multiplex PCR, and the TCRdb table lists in-frame clones only, not all of them. Of 55,000 to 75,000 clones listed, roughly 84% are singletons. The germline CDR1 and CDR2 sequences are SGHVS and FQNEAQ. This CDR3 region has 14 residues. Trimming took off 3 bases at V and 1 base at J, with 9 bases between the two ends. The V gene is TRBV7-8, the J gene TRBJ1-1, with D unclear. Sequencing used CD4+ or CD8+ T cells sorted from blood, obtained in a trial of the OX40 agonist ivuxolimab. The clonotype was recovered from an adult with an advanced solid tumor such as melanoma, head and neck, liver or kidney cancer. This CDR3 reads CASSFSYKNTEAFF. The CDR3 nucleotides are TGTGCCAGCAGCTTTTCGTACAAGAACACTGAAGCTTTCTTT.